One sample yielded the 27 T cell receptor beta chains listed below, sequenced in a study of cytomegalovirus exposure and HLA in healthy donors. Here immunoSEQ multiplex PCR was the method, and the copy in TCRdb shows in-frame clones only, minus some. The sample includes some 86,000 clones, roughly 93% of them seen just once. The sample consisted of PBMCs. The source of these receptors is a woman aged 30 to 39 in good health and CMV-seronegative.

V and J are TRBV9 and TRBJ1-4; D possibly corresponds to TRBD1 (5 bases). CDR3 length: 16 residues. Germline V gene lookup returns CDR1 SGDLS and CDR2 YYNGEE. V was shortened by 4 bases and J by 3 bases, with 16 bases between the two germline ends. CDR3 sequence reads: CASSSSGDGSNEKLFF. Written as DNA, the CDR3 is TGTGCCAGCAGCTCCAGCGGGGACGGCTCTAATGAAAAACTGTTTTTT. Filled out from reference TRBV9 and TRBJ1-4, the complete variable domain reads DSGVTQTPKHLITATGQRVTLRCSPRSGDLSVYWYQQSLDQGLQFLIQYYNGEERAKGNILERFSAQQFPDLHSELNLSSLELGDSALYFCASSSSGDGSNEKLFFGSGTQLSVL.

The rearrangement uses TRBV7-8 and TRBJ1-1; 7 bases map to TRBD1. Germline V gene data show CDR1 as SGHVS and CDR2 as FQNEAQ. After removal of 5 bases from V and 4 bases from J, the junction contained 7 bases not matched to a gene. The CDR3 is 14 residues long. DNA for the CDR3: TGTGCCAGCAGCGACAGGGTACTGGGCACTGAAGCTTTCTTT. It translates to CASSDRVLGTEAFF.

This sequence joins TRBV5-1 and TRBJ1-1; 7 positions agree with TRBD1. The CDR3 covers 14 residues. CDR1 SGHRS and CDR2 YFSETQ come from the germline V gene. Trimming removed 0 bases from V and 4 bases from J; junction bases left unmatched: 3. As DNA, the CDR3 is TGCGCCAGCAGCTTGGCAACAGGGGCCACTGAAGCTTTCTTT. As protein: CASSLATGATEAFF.

This rearrangement joins TRBV29-1 to TRBJ2-3, with TRBD1 as a possible D gene (5 bases). Per germline, CDR1 SQVTM and CDR2 ANQGSEA. The V end was cut by 6 bases, the J end by 4 bases, with 14 bases between. The CDR3 sequence is 13 residues long. The DNA of the CDR3 is TGCAGCGTCAGGACACTCTACCCAGATACGCAGTATTTT. Translated, it gives CSVRTLYPDTQYF.

This clone was recorded only once. The junction departs from the called germline gene at one end, perhaps through a read error. This chain uses TRBV7-9 with TRBJ1-2, with a tentative D call TRBD1 (5 bases). CDR1 is SEHNR and CDR2 is FQNEAQ in the germline V gene (reference sequence). The CDR3 is made up of 15 amino acids. The CDR3: CASNLAIAGNYGYTF. The CDR3 nucleotides are TGTGCCAGCAACTTAGCAATCGCAGGGAATTATGGCTACACCTTC.

This rearrangement joins TRBV10-1 to TRBJ2-2; TRBD2 aligns across 9 bases. The CDR3 runs to 16 residues. J gave up 4 bases and V 8 bases, and 11 bases lay outside the gene matches. CDR1 and CDR2 (germline): WNHNN, SYGVQD (reference sequence). In DNA form, the CDR3 reads TGCGCCAGCTCCCCTTTAGCGGGAGCGGGCACCGGGGAGCTGTTTTTT. The encoded protein is CASSPLAGAGTGELFF.

The V call is TRBV6-5, the J call TRBJ2-1; TRBD2 agrees at 7 bases. The germline CDR1 and CDR2 sequences are MNHEY and SVGAGI. CDR3 size: 11 residues. The junction had 4 bases not matched to a gene; V was cut back by 8 bases and J by 9 bases. CDR3 sequence: CASATGGEQFF. CDR3 coding DNA: TGTGCCAGCGCAACGGGGGGTGAGCAGTTCTTC.

CDR3 coding DNA: TGTGCCTCCAACCCAGGGTACGGCTATGGCTACACCTTC. As protein: CASNPGYGYGYTF. The genes are TRBV30 and TRBJ1-2; TRBD1 might be the D (5 bases). Trimming left V 7 bases short and J 4 bases short, with 16 bases between. This CDR3 contains 13 residues. Germline CDR1 reads GTSNPN; CDR2 reads SVGIG (reference sequence).

The rearrangement links TRBV21-1 to TRBJ1-1. TRBV21-1 is a known pseudogene. This CDR3 contains 15 residues. The CDR3 sequence: CASSNYGGLNTEAFF. CDR3 coding DNA: TGTGCCAGCAGCAATTACGGGGGACTGAACACTGAAGCTTTCTTT.

The gene calls are TRBV7-2 and TRBJ2-1; tentatively, D is TRBD2 (5 bases). Germline values: CDR1 SGHTA, CDR2 FQGNSA. V lost 4 bases to trimming and J lost 2 bases, with 21 bases between them. This CDR3 has 18 residues. CDR3 residues: CASSSPRDSNTPYNEQFF. In nucleotides, the CDR3 is TGTGCCAGCAGCTCCCCCCGGGATAGCAATACCCCCTACAATGAGCAGTTCTTC.

The J gene is TRBJ1-5, the V gene TRBV7-2, with TRBD1 as a possible D gene (6 bases). Germline V lookup: CDR1 SGHTA, CDR2 FQGNSA. The CDR3 runs 15 residues. The V end lost 6 bases, the J end lost 4 bases, and 16 bases lay between the germline ends. CDR3 sequence reads: CASRVDRSLNQPQHF. CDR3 coding DNA: TGTGCCAGCAGGGTTGACAGGAGTTTAAATCAGCCCCAGCATTTT.

The chain joins TRBV5-1 to TRBJ2-4, with 9 bases aligning to TRBD1. The CDR3 spans 17 residues. Germline lookup yields CDR1 SGHRS and CDR2 YFSETQ. V was clipped by 3 bases and J by 1 base; unmatched bases: 8. In nucleotides, the CDR3 is TGCGCCAGCAGCTCGACAGGGGGAGAGAATGCCAAAAACATTCAGTACTTC. Residues: CASSSTGGENAKNIQYF.

The chain joins TRBV7-9 to TRBJ1-2; the D gene is possibly TRBD1 (5 bases). CDR3 length: 14 residues. V was trimmed by 1 base and J by 5 bases, leaving 11 bases between them. Germline loops: CDR1 SEHNR, CDR2 FQNEAQ (reference sequence). The CDR3 DNA follows: TGTGCCAGCAGCTTAGGCGGGACGGAATATGGCTACACCTTC. Its translation is CASSLGGTEYGYTF.

The chain employs TRBV19 and TRBJ2-3; 12 nucleotides match TRBD2. The CDR3 contains 15 residues. V lost 6 bases, J lost 6 bases, and 7 bases stayed unmatched. Germline V gives CDR1 LNHDA, CDR2 SQIVND (reference sequence). The CDR3 loop is CASSRGLAGLDTQYF. The CDR3, as DNA: TGTGCCAGTAGCAGAGGACTAGCGGGGTTGGATACGCAGTATTTT.

J is TRBJ2-2 and V is TRBV6-1, with 7 bases aligning to TRBD1. CDR1 and CDR2 (germline): MNHNS, SASEGT. This CDR3 has 17 amino acids. J lost 2 bases, V lost 4 bases, and 10 bases had no gene match. The CDR3 nucleotides are TGTGCCAGCAGTGTACAGGGGCTGGGACGAAACACCGGGGAGCTGTTTTTT. Residues: CASSVQGLGRNTGELFF.

CDR3 in amino acids: CASSLAWTSVGGNEQFF. As DNA, the CDR3 is TGTGCCAGCAGCTTAGCGTGGACTAGCGTTGGGGGCAATGAGCAGTTCTTC. The chain combines TRBV7-9 with TRBJ2-1; 9 bases map to TRBD2. The V segment lost 0 bases and the J segment 6 bases; nucleotides outside the gene matches: 9. CDR1 is SEHNR and CDR2 is FQNEAQ in the germline V gene (reference sequence). There are 17 residues in the CDR3.

This chain joins TRBV11-2 and TRBJ2-5, with a weak D call TRBD2 (5 bases). Trimming removed 5 bases from V and 2 bases from J, with 15 bases in between. The CDR3 totals 15 residues. The germline V gene has CDR1 SGHAT and CDR2 FQNNGV. The CDR3 protein is CASSHTGTAQETQYF. The CDR3 DNA follows: TGTGCCAGCAGCCACACGGGAACGGCTCAAGAGACCCAGTACTTC.

The CDR3 sequence: CASSVRQGYQPQHF. CDR3 bases: TGTGCCAGCAGTGTTAGGCAGGGCTATCAGCCCCAGCATTTT. The genes are TRBV6-1 and TRBJ1-5, with D perhaps matching TRBD1 (5 bases). CDR1 is MNHNS and CDR2 is SASEGT in the germline V gene. V lost 4 bases, J lost 5 bases, and 12 bases lay in between. This CDR3 has 14 amino acids.

The chain has TRBV4-1 and TRBJ2-3; TRBD2 matches 9 bases. V dropped 4 bases and J dropped 7; count of bases not matched to a gene: 18. Germline V CDR1 and CDR2: MGHRA, YSYEKL. The CDR3 runs 18 residues. In nucleotides, the CDR3 is TGCGCCAGCAGCCCTAGTGAGTTCTTAGCGGGAGAACTTAATACGCAGTATTTT. This translates into CASSPSEFLAGELNTQYF.

The chain couples TRBV4-1 to TRBJ1-5, with a weak D call TRBD1 (5 bases). Germline V CDR1 and CDR2: MGHRA, YSYEKL. Trimming removed 3 bases at V and 6 bases at J, with 15 bases between. There are 15 residues in the CDR3. For the CDR3, the DNA is TGCGCCAGCAGCCAGGCTCCACCGGGGGGTCAGCCCCAGCATTTT. Its translation: CASSQAPPGGQPQHF.

V gene TRBV5-6 combines with J gene TRBJ2-3, with 11 nucleotides matching TRBD2. The CDR3 has 16 amino acids. The V gene's germline CDR1 is SGHDT and CDR2 YYEEEE. The V and J ends lost 1 base and 2 bases, in that order; junction bases with no gene match: 3. The CDR3 region is CASSLPGLAVTDTQYF. The CDR3 coding sequence is TGTGCCAGCAGCTTGCCGGGACTAGCGGTCACAGATACGCAGTATTTT.

Written as DNA, the CDR3 is TGTGCCAGTAGTATCGGCAGGGGATTTACTAACTATGGCTACACCTTC. This codes for CASSIGRGFTNYGYTF. The V gene is TRBV19, the J gene TRBJ1-2; a weak D match, TRBD1 (6 bases). CDR3 size: 16 residues. Trimming removed 3 bases at V and 0 bases at J, with 14 bases between. Germline lookup yields CDR1 LNHDA and CDR2 SQIVND (reference sequence). Based on the CDR3 plus reference TRBV19 and TRBJ1-2, the full variable domain is DGGITQSPKYLFRKEGQNVTLSCEQNLNHDAMYWYRQDPGQGLRLIYYSQIVNDFQKGDIAEGYSVSREKKESFPLTVTSAQKNPTAFYLCASSIGRGFTNYGYTFGSGTRLTVV.

The rearrangement joins TRBV18 to TRBJ1-1; TRBD1 is a possible D gene (5 bases). The V gene's germline CDR1 is KGHSH and CDR2 LQKENI. Trimming left V 7 bases short and J 0 bases short, with 9 bases between. This CDR3 comprises 13 residues. In DNA, the CDR3 is TGTGCCAGCTTCAGGGAATTGAACACTGAAGCTTTCTTT. Residues: CASFRELNTEAFF.

This chain uses TRBV18 with TRBJ1-2; D remains ambiguous. The germline gives CDR1 KGHSH, CDR2 LQKENI. Trimming cost V 0 bases and J 3 bases, with 8 bases left between them. The CDR3 is made up of 14 amino acids. This CDR3 reads CASSPPVGDYGYTF. In nucleotides, the CDR3 is TGTGCCAGCTCACCACCAGTCGGGGACTATGGCTACACCTTC.

The chain couples TRBV7-8 to TRBJ2-7; 10 nucleotides align to TRBD1. The trim removed 3 bases at V and 3 bases at J, leaving 8 bases unmatched. The CDR3 sequence is 16 residues long. CDR1 and CDR2 from the germline V gene are SGHVS and FQNEAQ. Here the CDR3 reads CASSFVTRDRGYEQYF. The DNA for the CDR3 is TGTGCCAGCAGCTTTGTCACCCGGGACAGGGGCTACGAGCAGTACTTC.

The chain carries TRBV27 and TRBJ2-2; D possibly corresponds to TRBD1 (6 bases). Germline CDR1 and CDR2: MNHEY and SMNVEV (reference sequence). The CDR3 is made up of 13 amino acids. Trimming took 7 bases from V and 7 from J, leaving 13 bases between them. DNA for the CDR3: TGTGCCAGCACGCAGGGGCGCCACGGGGAGCTGTTTTTT. Translated: CASTQGRHGELFF.

V and J are TRBV18 and TRBJ1-2; no definite D call. V lost 3 bases and J lost 0, with 5 bases in between. Per germline, CDR1 KGHSH and CDR2 LQKENI. This CDR3 spans 13 amino acids. In DNA, the CDR3 is TGTGCCAGCTCACCGCAGACTAACTATGGCTACACCTTC. This gives the protein CASSPQTNYGYTF.